Only a few counts were recorded for the clone carrying this T cell receptor (beta chain). In TCRdb, the 5' RACE reads were re-called with MiXCR into one record per CDR3 protein. The data show 500,000 or so distinct CDR3 sequences, approximately 14% seen once. The data belong to a study of identical twins. Everyone who gave samples was a healthy Caucasian. The same data also went into a second study, on yellow fever vaccine responses in identical twins.

This receptor was identified in a woman younger than 30 in good health. Sequences were obtained from CD4+ T cells sorted from blood.

Here the CDR3 reads CAWSPTGGPEQYF. CDR3 sequence (DNA): TGTGCCTGGAGTCCAACAGGGGGGCCCGAGCAGTACTTC. This rearrangement joins TRBV30 to TRBJ2-7, with 8 positions matching TRBD1. Per germline, CDR1 GTSNPN and CDR2 SVGIG (reference sequence). The ends lost 2 bases at V and 6 bases at J; junction bases unmatched: 6. CDR3 length: 13 residues.